This T cell receptor beta chain was observed in a study of blood T cell repertoires in COVID-19. Across the whole study: Samples representing acute and convalescent COVID-19 were sourced from the United States, Italy and Spain. The analysed material was cDNA or gDNA that came from T cells, B-cell-depleted T cells, or PBMCs.

In the original analysis: Estimated nucleated cell counts came from reference gene primer amplification. Clones were read by immunoSEQ multiplex PCR, and TCRdb kept only the in-frame ones, dropping some. Clone size and V and J calls were adopted from that table, with D and trimming inferred from the DNA. The sample consists of under 200,000 clones, nearly 90% of them appearing once. The CDR3 sequence is 12 residues long. Germline V lookup: CDR1 SQVTM, CDR2 ANQGSEA. V was pared by 7 bases and J by 7 bases, with 6 bases of the junction left unmatched. The sequenced material came from peripheral blood. The sequence came from a man aged 60 to 69 with active or convalescent COVID-19. This sequence joins TRBV29-1 and TRBJ2-2, with TRBD1 matching 7 bases. The CDR3 sequence: CSAGQAGGELFF. The CDR3 DNA is TGCAGCGCCGGACAGGCGGGCGGGGAGCTGTTTTTT.